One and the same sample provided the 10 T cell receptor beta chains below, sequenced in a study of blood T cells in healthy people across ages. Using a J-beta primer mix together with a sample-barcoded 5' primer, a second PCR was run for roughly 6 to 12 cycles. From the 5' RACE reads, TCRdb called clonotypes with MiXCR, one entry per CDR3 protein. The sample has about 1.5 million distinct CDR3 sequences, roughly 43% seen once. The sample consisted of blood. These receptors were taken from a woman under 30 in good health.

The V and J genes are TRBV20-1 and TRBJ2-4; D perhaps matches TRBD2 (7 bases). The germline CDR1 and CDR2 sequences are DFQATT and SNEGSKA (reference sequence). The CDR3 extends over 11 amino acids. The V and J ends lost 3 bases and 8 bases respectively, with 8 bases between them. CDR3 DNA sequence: TGCAGTGCTAGCGGGGGGCACATTCAGTACTTC. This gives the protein CSASGGHIQYF.

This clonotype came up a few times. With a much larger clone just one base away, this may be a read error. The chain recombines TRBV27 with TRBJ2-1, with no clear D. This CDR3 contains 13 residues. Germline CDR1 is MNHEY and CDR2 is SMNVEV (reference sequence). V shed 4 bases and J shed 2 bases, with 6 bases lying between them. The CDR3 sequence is CASSCGPYNEQFF. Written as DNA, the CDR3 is TGTGCCAGCAGTTGCGGACCCTACAATGAGCAGTTCTTC.

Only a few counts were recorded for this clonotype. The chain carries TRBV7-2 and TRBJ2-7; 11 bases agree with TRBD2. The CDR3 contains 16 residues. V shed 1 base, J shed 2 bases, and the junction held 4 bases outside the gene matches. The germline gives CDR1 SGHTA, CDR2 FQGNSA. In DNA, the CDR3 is TGTGCCAGCAGCTTAGATAGCGGGGGGGCCCCCTACGAGCAGTACTTC. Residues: CASSLDSGGAPYEQYF.

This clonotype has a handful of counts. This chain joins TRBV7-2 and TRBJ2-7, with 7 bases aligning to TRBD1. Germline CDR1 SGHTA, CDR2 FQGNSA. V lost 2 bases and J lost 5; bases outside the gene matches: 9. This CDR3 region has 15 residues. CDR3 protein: CASSLSYDRANEQYF. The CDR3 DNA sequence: TGTGCCAGCAGCTTATCTTATGACAGGGCAAACGAGCAGTACTTC.

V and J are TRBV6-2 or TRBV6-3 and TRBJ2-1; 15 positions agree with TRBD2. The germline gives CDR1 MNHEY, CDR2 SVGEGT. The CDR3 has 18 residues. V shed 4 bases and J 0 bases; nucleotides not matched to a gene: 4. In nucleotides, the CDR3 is TGTGCCAGCAGTTGGACTAGCGGGAGGGCGAGCTCCTACAATGAGCAGTTCTTC. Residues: CASSWTSGRASSYNEQFF.

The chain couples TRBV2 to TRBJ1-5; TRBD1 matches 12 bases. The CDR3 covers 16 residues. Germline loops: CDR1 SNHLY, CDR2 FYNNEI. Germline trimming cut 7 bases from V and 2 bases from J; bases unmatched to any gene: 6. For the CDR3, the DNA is TGTGCCAGCAAGGGACAGGGGGCAACCGGCAATCAGCCCCAGCATTTT. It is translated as CASKGQGATGNQPQHF.

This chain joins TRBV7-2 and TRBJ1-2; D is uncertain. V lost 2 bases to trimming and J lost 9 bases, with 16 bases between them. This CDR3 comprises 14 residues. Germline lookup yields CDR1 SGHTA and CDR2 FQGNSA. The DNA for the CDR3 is TGTGCCAGCAGCTTAAGCGGAGCGAGGGAGAGCTACACCTTC. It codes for CASSLSGARESYTF.

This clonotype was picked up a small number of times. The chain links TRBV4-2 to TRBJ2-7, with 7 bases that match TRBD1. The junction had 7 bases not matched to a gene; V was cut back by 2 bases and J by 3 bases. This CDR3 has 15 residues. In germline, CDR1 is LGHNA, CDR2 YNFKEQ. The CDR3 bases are TGTGCCAGCAGCCAAACACGGACAGGAGACTACGAGCAGTACTTC. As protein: CASSQTRTGDYEQYF.

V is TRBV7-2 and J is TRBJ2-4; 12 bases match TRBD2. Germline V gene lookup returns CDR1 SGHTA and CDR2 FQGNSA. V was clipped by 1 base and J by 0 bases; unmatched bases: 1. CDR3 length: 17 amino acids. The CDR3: CASSLVLAGGAKNIQYF. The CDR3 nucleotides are TGTGCCAGCAGCTTAGTACTAGCGGGAGGAGCCAAAAACATTCAGTACTTC.

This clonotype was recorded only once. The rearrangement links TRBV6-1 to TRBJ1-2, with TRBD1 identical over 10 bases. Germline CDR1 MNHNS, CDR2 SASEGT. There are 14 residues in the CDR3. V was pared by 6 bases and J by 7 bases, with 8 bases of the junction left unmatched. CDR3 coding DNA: TGTGCCAGCAGCCTAGAGACAGGGGGCAGTGGCTACACCTTC. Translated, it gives CASSLETGGSGYTF.